These 20 T cell receptor beta chains originate from one sample sequenced in a study of CD8+ T cells in alopecia areata. cDNA prepared by RNA extraction and subsequent reverse transcription served as the template for sequencing. The assay was immunoSEQ multiplex PCR, and TCRdb's table has in-frame clones only and misses some. In the table there are over 150,000 clones, about 63% of which are singletons. The source was CD4+ T cells sorted from blood, collected at week 0. These receptors were obtained from a human donor with alopecia areata.

V is TRBV29-1 and J is TRBJ2-1, with D possibly TRBD1 on 6 matching bases. The CDR3 runs to 11 residues. The germline gives CDR1 SQVTM, CDR2 ANQGSEA. Trimming pared 3 bases from V and 8 bases from J, leaving 8 bases between. In nucleotides, the CDR3 is TGCAGCGTTGACAGGGGTCATGAGCAGTTCTTC. Translated: CSVDRGHEQFF.

Only a few counts were recorded for this clone. V and J are TRBV4-1 and TRBJ1-5; D unresolved. Germline V gives CDR1 MGHRA, CDR2 YSYEKL. The CDR3 contains 15 residues. The V and J ends lost 1 base and 9 bases respectively, with 16 bases between them. DNA of the CDR3: TGCGCCAGCAGCCAAGGGGGAGTAGGTCTGGTGCCCCAGCATTTT. It is translated as CASSQGGVGLVPQHF.

The chain joins TRBV20-1 to TRBJ1-4; a possible D gene is TRBD1 (5 bases). The V and J ends lost 6 bases and 6 bases respectively, with 8 bases between them. CDR3 length: 11 residues. The germline V gene encodes CDR1 DFQATT and CDR2 SNEGSKA (reference sequence). As DNA, the CDR3 is TGCAGTGCCTCCAGGGATGAAAAACTGTTTTTT. This codes for CSASRDEKLFF.

The chain is built from TRBV30 and TRBJ1-1, with D maybe TRBD1 (5 bases). The V gene's germline CDR1 is GTSNPN and CDR2 SVGIG (reference sequence). V was cut by 0 bases and J by 11 bases, with 13 bases left in between. The CDR3 totals 12 residues. Here the CDR3 reads CAWSVRQGGAFF. The CDR3 nucleotides are TGTGCCTGGAGTGTTCGGCAGGGTGGCGCTTTCTTT. Full variable domain (rest looked up from reference TRBV30 and TRBJ1-1): SQTIHQWPATLVQPVGSPLSLECTVEGTSNPNLYWYRQAAGRGLQLLFYSVGIGQISSEVPQNLSASRPQDRQFILSSKKLLLSDSGFYLCAWSVRQGGAFFGQGTRLTVV.

This clone was found a few times. Other DNA sequences in the sample encode the same CDR3. This sequence joins TRBV2 and TRBJ2-3; 9 bases align to TRBD2. CDR1 is SNHLY and CDR2 is FYNNEI in the germline V gene. This CDR3 region has 13 residues. With 6 bases clipped from V and 6 bases from J, the junction kept 4 bases outside the gene matches. CDR3 in DNA: TGTGCCAGCAGCCTAGCGGGGACGGATACGCAGTATTTT. Its protein is CASSLAGTDTQYF.

The chain joins TRBV5-1 to TRBJ1-1; the D gene is possibly TRBD1 (5 bases). V was clipped by 0 bases and J by 1 base, with 7 bases between them. Germline assignment: CDR1 SGHRS and CDR2 YFSETQ. There are 14 residues in the CDR3. The CDR3 loop is CASSLDGANTEAFF. CDR3 DNA sequence: TGCGCCAGCAGCTTGGACGGGGCGAACACTGAAGCTTTCTTT.

The chain uses TRBV9 and TRBJ1-1; a possible D gene is TRBD1 (5 bases). This CDR3 comprises 14 residues. Germline V gives CDR1 SGDLS, CDR2 YYNGEE. Trimming removed 3 bases from V and 3 bases from J, with 12 bases in between. The CDR3 DNA reads TGTGCCAGCAGCGGGGGGACGGGTTACACTGAAGCTTTCTTT. Its translation is CASSGGTGYTEAFF.

The chain recombines TRBV7-9 with TRBJ1-4; D not resolved. V shed 5 bases and J shed 8 bases, with 9 bases lying between them. The CDR3 spans 12 residues. Germline V gene lookup returns CDR1 SEHNR and CDR2 FQNEAQ (reference sequence). CDR3 coding DNA: TGTGCCAGCAGCGGAACAGTCGAAAAACTGTTTTTT. This sequence encodes CASSGTVEKLFF. Full variable domain (outside the CDR3, taken from reference TRBV7-9 and TRBJ1-4): DTGVSQNPRHKITKRGQNVTFRCDPISEHNRLYWYRQTLGQGPEFLTYFQNEAQLEKSRLLSDRFSAERPKGSFSTLEIQRTEQGDSAMYLCASSGTVEKLFFGSGTQLSVL.

The chain carries TRBV5-1 and TRBJ1-2, with D possibly matching TRBD1 (5 bases). There are 14 residues in the CDR3. The germline CDR1 and CDR2 sequences are SGHRS and YFSETQ. With 0 bases removed from V and 2 bases from J, the gap between germline ends came to 8 bases. The CDR3 region has the DNA TGCGCCAGCAGCTTGGGGGACGGCAACTATGGCTACACCTTC. It yields the protein CASSLGDGNYGYTF. The full variable domain, rest sourced from reference TRBV5-1 and TRBJ1-2, is KAGVTQTPRYLIKTRGQQVTLSCSPISGHRSVSWYQQTPGQGLQFLFEYFSETQRNKGNFPGRFSGRQFSNSRSEMNVSTLELGDSALYLCASSLGDGNYGYTFGSGTRLTVV.

The V and J genes are TRBV14 and TRBJ2-7; tentatively, D is TRBD1 or TRBD2 (6 bases each). The germline V and J ends were trimmed by 1 base and 0 bases, with 13 bases remaining between them. CDR1 is SGHDN and CDR2 is FVKESK in the germline V gene. The CDR3 loop spans 16 amino acids. CDR3 bases: TGTGCCAGCAGCCAAGCAAGGAGGGGGTACTCCTACGAGCAGTACTTC. Translation gives CASSQARRGYSYEQYF. Based on the CDR3 plus reference TRBV14 and TRBJ2-7, the full variable domain is EAGVTQFPSHSVIEKGQTVTLRCDPISGHDNLYWYRRVMGKEIKFLLHFVKESKQDESGMPNNRFLAERTGGTYSTLKVQPAELEDSGVYFCASSQARRGYSYEQYFGPGTRLTVT.

The V and J genes are TRBV4-2 and TRBJ2-5; 10 bases agree with TRBD2. V trimming: 4 bases; J trimming: 1 base; junction bases outside the gene matches: 6. Germline loops: CDR1 LGHNA, CDR2 YNFKEQ. The CDR3 is 16 amino acids. The CDR3 region is CASSPIAGGLQETQYF. The CDR3 DNA reads as TGTGCCAGCAGCCCTATAGCGGGGGGCCTCCAAGAGACCCAGTACTTC.

J is TRBJ1-1 and V is TRBV30; tentatively, D is TRBD1 (6 bases). This CDR3 has 12 residues. Trimming pared 6 bases from V and 4 bases from J, leaving 12 bases between. Germline loops: CDR1 GTSNPN, CDR2 SVGIG (reference sequence). The CDR3 DNA reads TGTGCCTGCCACAGGGTTACCACTGAAGCTTTCTTT. Amino acids: CACHRVTTEAFF. The full variable domain, in which reference TRBV30 and TRBJ1-1 provide the parts outside the CDR3, is SQTIHQWPATLVQPVGSPLSLECTVEGTSNPNLYWYRQAAGRGLQLLFYSVGIGQISSEVPQNLSASRPQDRQFILSSKKLLLSDSGFYLCACHRVTTEAFFGQGTRLTVV.

This clone has just a few counts. This chain links TRBV29-1 with TRBJ2-3, with D perhaps matching TRBD2 (6 bases). This CDR3 contains 17 residues. The ends were cut back, 3 bases at V and 0 bases at J, with 19 bases in the middle. Germline CDR1 reads SQVTM; CDR2 reads ANQGSEA. CDR3 residues: CSVDGGASDSSTDTQYF. The CDR3 nucleotides read TGCAGCGTTGACGGCGGGGCATCTGACTCTAGCACAGATACGCAGTATTTT.

This clone showed up just a few times. The chain employs TRBV30 and TRBJ2-3; D is unclear. The CDR3 runs to 13 residues. Trimming took 3 bases from V and 1 from J, leaving 8 bases between them. CDR1 and CDR2 from the germline V gene are GTSNPN and SVGIG (reference sequence). The DNA for the CDR3 is TGTGCCTGGAGCCATCGACGCACAGATACGCAGTATTTT. It codes for CAWSHRRTDTQYF.

The J gene is TRBJ1-6, the V gene TRBV4-3; D is possibly TRBD1 (5 bases). The V end lost 0 bases, the J end lost 10 bases, and 16 bases lay between the germline ends. The CDR3 length is 16 residues. The germline V gene encodes CDR1 LGHNA and CDR2 YSLEER. CDR3 sequence reads: CASSQDKGSGGSPLHF. CDR3 DNA: TGCGCCAGCAGCCAAGACAAGGGATCCGGGGGATCACCCCTCCACTTT.

V usage is TRBV5-1 and J usage is TRBJ1-2; 7 bases match TRBD1. V lost 4 bases and J lost 6; bases outside the gene matches: 12. The CDR3 contains 15 residues. Germline assignment: CDR1 SGHRS and CDR2 YFSETQ. In DNA, the CDR3 is TGCGCCAGCAGCCTGGGACAGCACGAAGGCAATGGCTACACCTTC. This translates into CASSLGQHEGNGYTF.

The chain carries TRBV6-1 and TRBJ2-4; a possible D gene is TRBD2 (6 bases). V lost 0 bases, J lost 0 bases, and 15 bases lay in between. This CDR3 is built from 18 residues. Germline-derived CDR1 and CDR2 are MNHNS and SASEGT. The CDR3 DNA reads as TGTGCCAGCAGTGAAGCTGAGACGGGGGTGGTAGCCAAAAACATTCAGTACTTC. Amino acids: CASSEAETGVVAKNIQYF.

The chain carries TRBV4-1 and TRBJ2-2, with 9 bases aligning to TRBD2. This CDR3 is built from 16 residues. J was trimmed by 8 bases and V by 0 bases; bases with no gene match: 7. Germline V CDR1 and CDR2: MGHRA, YSYEKL. Here the CDR3 reads CASSQDSAGGLGELFF. The CDR3 DNA is TGCGCCAGCAGCCAAGACTCTGCGGGGGGGCTTGGGGAGCTGTTTTTT.

The V and J genes are TRBV7-3 and TRBJ2-6, with D tentatively TRBD1 (6 bases). With 3 bases removed from V and 0 bases from J, the gap between germline ends came to 9 bases. The CDR3 has 16 residues. From germline, CDR1 is SGHTA and CDR2 FQGTGA. CDR3: CASSLATGSGANVLTF. The CDR3 bases are TGTGCCAGCAGCTTGGCGACAGGCTCTGGGGCCAACGTCCTGACTTTC.

CDR3 bases: TGCAGCGTCGGGGACAGGACTCACAATGAGCAGTTCTTC. Its translation: CSVGDRTHNEQFF. This chain connects TRBV29-1 to TRBJ2-1, with 8 positions matching TRBD1. V gave up 6 bases and J gave up 5 bases; unmatched junction bases: 6. Germline V gene data show CDR1 as SQVTM and CDR2 as ANQGSEA. There are 13 residues in the CDR3.